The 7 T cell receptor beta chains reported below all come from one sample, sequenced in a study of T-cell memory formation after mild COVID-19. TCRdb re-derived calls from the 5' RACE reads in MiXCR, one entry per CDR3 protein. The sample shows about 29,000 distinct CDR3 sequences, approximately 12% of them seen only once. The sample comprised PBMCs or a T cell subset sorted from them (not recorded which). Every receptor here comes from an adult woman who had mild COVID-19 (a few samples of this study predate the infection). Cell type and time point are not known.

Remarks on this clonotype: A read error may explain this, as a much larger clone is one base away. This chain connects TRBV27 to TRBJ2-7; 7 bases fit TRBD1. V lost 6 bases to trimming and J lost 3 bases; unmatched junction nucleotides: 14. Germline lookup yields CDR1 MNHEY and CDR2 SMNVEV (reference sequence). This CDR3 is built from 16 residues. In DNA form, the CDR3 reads TGTGCCAGCAGGTCCTACGTCTCCGGGACAGACTACGAGCAGTACTTC. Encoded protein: CASRSYVSGTDYEQYF.

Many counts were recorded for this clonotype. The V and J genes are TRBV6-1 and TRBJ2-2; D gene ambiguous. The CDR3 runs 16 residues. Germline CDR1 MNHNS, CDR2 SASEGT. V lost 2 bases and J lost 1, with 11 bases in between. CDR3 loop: CASSEHSLKNTGELFF. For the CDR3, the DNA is TGTGCCAGCAGTGAACATTCCCTTAAGAACACCGGGGAGCTGTTTTTT.

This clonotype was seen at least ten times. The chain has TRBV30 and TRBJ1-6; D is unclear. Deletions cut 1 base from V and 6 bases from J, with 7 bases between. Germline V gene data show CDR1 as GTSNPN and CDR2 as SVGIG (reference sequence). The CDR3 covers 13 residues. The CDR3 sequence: CAWSEYINSPLHF. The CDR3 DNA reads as TGTGCCTGGAGTGAATACATTAATTCACCCCTCCACTTT. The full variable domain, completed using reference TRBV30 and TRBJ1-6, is SQTIHQWPATLVQPVGSPLSLECTVEGTSNPNLYWYRQAAGRGLQLLFYSVGIGQISSEVPQNLSASRPQDRQFILSSKKLLLSDSGFYLCAWSEYINSPLHFGNGTRLTVT.

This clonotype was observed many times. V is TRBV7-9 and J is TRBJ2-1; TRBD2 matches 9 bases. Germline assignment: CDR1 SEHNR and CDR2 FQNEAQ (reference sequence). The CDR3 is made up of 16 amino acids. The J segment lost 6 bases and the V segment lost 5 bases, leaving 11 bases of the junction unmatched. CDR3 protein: CASSPRGSGRVNEQFF. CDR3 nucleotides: TGTGCCAGCAGCCCACGCGGTAGCGGGAGAGTCAATGAGCAGTTCTTC.

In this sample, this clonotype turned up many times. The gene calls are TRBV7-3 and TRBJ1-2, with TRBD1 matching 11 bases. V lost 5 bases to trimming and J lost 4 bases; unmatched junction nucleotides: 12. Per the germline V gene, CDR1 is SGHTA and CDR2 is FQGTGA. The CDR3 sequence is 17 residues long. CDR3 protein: CASSPPGTGGKGYGYTF. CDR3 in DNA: TGTGCCAGCAGCCCTCCCGGGACAGGGGGGAAGGGCTATGGCTACACCTTC.

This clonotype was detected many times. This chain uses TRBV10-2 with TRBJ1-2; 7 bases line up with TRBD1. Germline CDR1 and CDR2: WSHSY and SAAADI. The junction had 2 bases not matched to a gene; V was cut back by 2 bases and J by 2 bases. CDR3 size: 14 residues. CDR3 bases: TGCGCCAGCAGTGAGACGACAGGGAACTATGGCTACACCTTC. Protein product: CASSETTGNYGYTF.

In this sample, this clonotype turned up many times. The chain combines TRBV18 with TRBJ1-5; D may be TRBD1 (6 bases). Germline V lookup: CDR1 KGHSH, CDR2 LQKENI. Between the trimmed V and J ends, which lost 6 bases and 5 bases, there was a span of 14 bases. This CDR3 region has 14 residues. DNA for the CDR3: TGTGCCAGCTCCCCCACAGGGTACTATCAGCCCCAGCATTTT. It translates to CASSPTGYYQPQHF.